This entry describes one TCR beta chain. Produced via immunoSEQ multiplex PCR; TCRdb's table is partial and in-frame only. The data show tens of thousands of clones, 93% seen once. The data stem from a study of siplizumab effects on memory and regulatory T cells. Trimming cost V 8 bases and J 3 bases, with 11 bases left between them. CDR3 length equals 13 residues. From germline, CDR1 is SGHAT and CDR2 FQNNGV. The chain is built from TRBV11-2 and TRBJ1-5; D perhaps matches TRBD1 (5 bases). Input material: CD8+ T cells sorted from blood. The clonotype was recovered from a human donor in good health. CDR3 amino acids: CASQMGVNQPQHF. In DNA form, the CDR3 reads TGTGCCAGCCAGATGGGGGTCAATCAGCCCCAGCATTTT.